Following are 25 T cell receptor beta chains from one sample sequenced in a study of cytomegalovirus exposure and HLA in healthy donors (dated by TCRdb to about 2017). To prepare the library, the immunoSEQ multiplex PCR assay was applied. For the multiplex PCR, a mixture combining 60 forward primers for TCR Vbeta segments and 13 reverse primers for TCR Jbeta segments was used. TCRdb took this table from immuneACCESS and kept in-frame rearrangements with V and J called. Such tables lack part of the clones; where checked against another copy, unresolved V genes explain under half of the gap, and the rest is unexplained. Across this sample there are approximately 160,000 clones, with more than 70% seen only once. The ten largest clones capture around 4.9% of the sample. Sequencing used PBMCs. Receptors were obtained from a male donor in good health and CMV-seronegative.

This clone was recorded once. This chain connects TRBV18 to TRBJ2-7, with 8 bases aligning to TRBD1. The CDR3 consists of 14 residues. Germline V gene data show CDR1 as KGHSH and CDR2 as LQKENI. With V trimmed by 3 bases and J by 0 bases, 1 base remained unmatched. The CDR3, as DNA: TGTGCCAGCTCACCGGGACAGGCCTCCTACGAGCAGTACTTC. Translating gives CASSPGQASYEQYF.

This clone was seen just once. The V gene is TRBV11-2, the J gene TRBJ2-1, with D possibly TRBD2 on 5 matching bases. This CDR3 spans 16 amino acids. CDR1 is SGHAT, CDR2 FQNNGV, per germline. V was pared by 5 bases and J by 1 base, with 15 bases between. The CDR3: CASSDRRDRSYNEQFF. The CDR3 DNA is TGTGCCAGCAGCGACCGCCGGGATAGGTCCTACAATGAGCAGTTCTTC.

This rearrangement joins TRBV6-4 to TRBJ2-1, with 9 bases lining up with TRBD1. J lost 7 bases, V lost 6 bases, and 10 bases had no gene match. The CDR3 is 15 residues long. Germline V lookup: CDR1 MRHNA, CDR2 SNTAGT. CDR3 DNA: TGTGCCAGCAGCATAACAGGGGGCGCCGGGAATGAGCAGTTCTTC. Translation: CASSITGGAGNEQFF.

J is TRBJ1-1 and V is TRBV5-8; tentatively, D is TRBD1 (5 bases). This CDR3 contains 14 residues. Deletions cut 0 bases from V and 5 bases from J, with 11 bases between. Germline loops: CDR1 SGHTS, CDR2 YDEGEE. Here the CDR3 reads CASSLGMGQTEAFF. DNA for the CDR3: TGTGCCAGCAGCTTGGGCATGGGGCAAACTGAAGCTTTCTTT.

V is TRBV5-1 and J is TRBJ1-2; D gene unclear. The V end lost 0 bases, the J end lost 7 bases, and 7 bases lay between the germline ends. CDR1 is SGHRS and CDR2 is YFSETQ in the germline V gene. The length of the CDR3 is 12 residues. CDR3 coding DNA: TGCGCCAGCAGCTTGGGGGCGCGTGGCTACACCTTC. This codes for CASSLGARGYTF. The whole variable domain, filled in from reference TRBV5-1 and TRBJ1-2, reads KAGVTQTPRYLIKTRGQQVTLSCSPISGHRSVSWYQQTPGQGLQFLFEYFSETQRNKGNFPGRFSGRQFSNSRSEMNVSTLELGDSALYLCASSLGARGYTFGSGTRLTVV.

The chain has TRBV6-1 and TRBJ1-1, with TRBD1 identical over 8 bases. This CDR3 has 14 residues. Germline CDR1 reads MNHNS; CDR2 reads SASEGT. Losses at the gene ends were 4 bases for V and 5 bases for J; bases not matched to a gene: 6. The CDR3 sequence: CASSGRQGWTEAFF. The DNA of the CDR3 is TGTGCCAGCAGTGGGAGACAGGGGTGGACTGAAGCTTTCTTT.

This chain uses TRBV30 with TRBJ2-6, with a tentative D call TRBD2 (7 bases). The CDR3 length is 18 residues. Trimming pared 2 bases from V and 0 bases from J, leaving 17 bases between. Germline V lookup: CDR1 GTSNPN, CDR2 SVGIG (reference sequence). CDR3 sequence: CAWSRMGGADSGANVLTF. DNA for the CDR3: TGTGCCTGGAGTAGGATGGGGGGGGCCGACTCTGGGGCCAACGTCCTGACTTTC.

The chain links TRBV11-2 to TRBJ1-4, with unresolved D. V lost 5 bases to trimming and J lost 0 bases, with 10 bases between them. CDR3 length: 15 residues. Germline V lookup: CDR1 SGHAT, CDR2 FQNNGV. The chain's CDR3 is CASSRPGATNEKLFF. The CDR3 DNA reads as TGTGCCAGCAGCCGCCCCGGAGCAACTAATGAAAAACTGTTTTTT.

This clone has more than one count but fewer than ten. This chain uses TRBV29-1 with TRBJ2-1, with 8 bases fitting TRBD2. CDR1 is SQVTM, CDR2 ANQGSEA, per germline. The CDR3 consists of 16 residues. The ends lost 3 bases at V and 0 bases at J; junction bases unmatched: 7. CDR3 nucleotides: TGCAGCGTTGAGGATAGCGGGACGAGCTCCTACAATGAGCAGTTCTTC. It is translated as CSVEDSGTSSYNEQFF.

CDR3 residues: CASSELGGFSYEQYF. In nucleotides, the CDR3 is TGCGCCAGCAGTGAGTTGGGAGGTTTCTCCTACGAGCAGTACTTC. V gene TRBV10-2 combines with J gene TRBJ2-7, with a possible D match to TRBD2 (6 bases). The V gene's germline CDR1 is WSHSY and CDR2 SAAADI. The CDR3 totals 15 residues. The V end lost 1 base, the J end lost 0 bases, and 10 bases lay between the germline ends.

This clone was detected only once. The chain has TRBV6-5 and TRBJ2-2; tentative D call: TRBD2 (5 bases). The V gene's germline CDR1 is MNHEY and CDR2 SVGAGI. This CDR3 contains 15 residues. V dropped 2 bases and J dropped 7 bases, with 14 bases sitting between them. The CDR3: CASSYRGRFDGELFF. The CDR3 DNA follows: TGTGCCAGCAGTTACCGAGGGAGATTCGACGGGGAGCTGTTTTTT.

CDR3: CASRQGGETQYF. CDR3 DNA: TGTGCCAGCAGACAGGGTGGAGAGACCCAGTACTTC. This rearrangement joins TRBV2 to TRBJ2-5; tentative D call: TRBD1 (6 bases). V lost 6 bases, J lost 4 bases, and 9 bases lay in between. Germline CDR1 reads SNHLY; CDR2 reads FYNNEI. This CDR3 comprises 12 residues.

The chain couples TRBV5-8 to TRBJ2-4; D remains ambiguous. CDR1 SGHTS and CDR2 YDEGEE come from the germline V gene. Deletions cut 7 bases from V and 7 bases from J, with 15 bases between. This CDR3 has 13 residues. In DNA form, the CDR3 reads TGTGCCAGCTCCTGGCATATCGGGAACATTCAGTACTTC. This codes for CASSWHIGNIQYF. The full variable domain, with the rest looked up from reference TRBV5-8 and TRBJ2-4, is EAGVTQSPTHLIKTRGQQATLRCSPISGHTSVYWYQQALGLGLQFLLWYDEGEERNRGNFPPRFSGRQFPNYSSELNVNALELEDSALYLCASSWHIGNIQYFGAGTRLSVL.

The V gene is TRBV5-1, the J gene TRBJ1-2; TRBD1 agrees at 7 bases. Trimming removed 0 bases from V and 4 bases from J; junction bases left unmatched: 9. This CDR3 has 16 amino acids. Germline CDR1 SGHRS, CDR2 YFSETQ. The CDR3: CASSLAGTALTYGYTF. CDR3 in DNA: TGCGCCAGCAGCTTGGCGGGGACAGCCCTAACCTATGGCTACACCTTC.

This clone was picked up a small number of times. This rearrangement joins TRBV29-1 to TRBJ2-5; possible D gene TRBD1, 6 bases. CDR3 length: 12 amino acids. V gave up 3 bases and J gave up 1 base, with 6 bases separating them. CDR1 is SQVTM and CDR2 is ANQGSEA in the germline V gene. CDR3 amino acids: CSVDRGQETQYF. The CDR3, as DNA: TGCAGCGTTGACAGGGGCCAAGAGACCCAGTACTTC.

This clone was seen a single time. The chain couples TRBV5-4 to TRBJ2-5, with D possibly matching TRBD2 (5 bases). Germline V gene data show CDR1 as SGHNT and CDR2 as YYREEE (reference sequence). The V gene lost 4 bases and the J gene lost 4 bases, with 14 bases spanning the gap. CDR3 length equals 14 residues. CDR3 in amino acids: CASSPSSAGETQYF. CDR3 nucleotide sequence: TGTGCCAGCAGCCCATCTAGTGCGGGAGAGACCCAGTACTTC.

V and J are TRBV7-8 and TRBJ1-5, with 9 positions matching TRBD1. V lost 5 bases and J lost 2; bases outside the gene matches: 10. The CDR3 has 17 amino acids. Germline V gives CDR1 SGHVS, CDR2 FQNEAQ. The DNA of the CDR3 is TGTGCCAGCAGCACCACCGGACAGGGGAACGGCAATCAGCCCCAGCATTTT. Its translation is CASSTTGQGNGNQPQHF.

The rearrangement uses TRBV19 and TRBJ1-1; 10 nucleotides line up with TRBD1. Germline CDR1 LNHDA, CDR2 SQIVND (reference sequence). This CDR3 has 14 amino acids. The ends lost 7 bases at V and 3 bases at J; junction bases unmatched: 5. The CDR3 region is CASTRGQGDTEAFF. The CDR3, as DNA: TGTGCCAGTACCCGAGGACAGGGGGACACTGAAGCTTTCTTT.

V usage is TRBV7-9 and J usage is TRBJ2-7; D remains ambiguous. Germline CDR1 and CDR2: SEHNR and FQNEAQ (reference sequence). The CDR3 is made up of 12 amino acids. Trimming took off 7 bases at V and 6 bases at J, with 13 bases between the two ends. In nucleotides, the CDR3 is TGTGCCAGCACCCGAGAGGAAGGCGAGCAGTACTTC. Amino acid sequence: CASTREEGEQYF. Looking up the rest from reference TRBV7-9 and TRBJ2-7 gives the full variable domain: DTGVSQNPRHKITKRGQNVTFRCDPISEHNRLYWYRQTLGQGPEFLTYFQNEAQLEKSRLLSDRFSAERPKGSFSTLEIQRTEQGDSAMYLCASTREEGEQYFGPGTRLTVT.

The chain recombines TRBV27 with TRBJ1-2; 7 positions match TRBD1. Germline lookup yields CDR1 MNHEY and CDR2 SMNVEV (reference sequence). The CDR3 sequence is 13 residues long. Trimming removed 6 bases from V and 7 bases from J; junction bases left unmatched: 8. The CDR3 DNA reads TGTGCCAGCAGCGACAGGGCGCGGGGTGGCTACACCTTC. It yields the protein CASSDRARGGYTF.

Comments on this clone: One end of the junction fails to match germline, which may point to a read error. The V gene is TRBV4-2, the J gene TRBJ2-5, with 11 bases lining up with TRBD1. The V gene's germline CDR1 is LGHNA and CDR2 YNFKEQ. The CDR3 loop spans 15 amino acids. The chain's CDR3 is CASTRGGQGEEAQYF. The CDR3 bases are TGTGCCAGCACCAGGGGGGGACAGGGGGAAGAGGCCCAGTACTTC.

V is TRBV6-5 and J is TRBJ2-2; D is possibly TRBD1 (6 bases). There are 15 residues in the CDR3. V was cut by 4 bases and J by 4 bases, with 13 bases left in between. Germline loops: CDR1 MNHEY, CDR2 SVGAGI. Here the CDR3 DNA reads TGTGCCAGCAGTTTGGGGACACTGCCCACCGGGGAGCTGTTTTTT. Translating it yields CASSLGTLPTGELFF.

V usage is TRBV7-9 and J usage is TRBJ1-2; D gene ambiguous. Germline CDR1 SEHNR, CDR2 FQNEAQ (reference sequence). Between the trimmed V and J ends, which lost 1 base and 2 bases, there was a span of 5 bases. The CDR3 has 13 amino acids. The CDR3 is CASSLGRNYGYTF. The CDR3 DNA reads as TGTGCCAGCAGCTTAGGCAGAAACTATGGCTACACCTTC. The full variable domain, with the rest looked up from reference TRBV7-9 and TRBJ1-2, is DTGVSQNPRHKITKRGQNVTFRCDPISEHNRLYWYRQTLGQGPEFLTYFQNEAQLEKSRLLSDRFSAERPKGSFSTLEIQRTEQGDSAMYLCASSLGRNYGYTFGSGTRLTVV.

The chain links TRBV19 to TRBJ2-1; 7 bases line up with TRBD2. The germline gives CDR1 LNHDA, CDR2 SQIVND (reference sequence). With 10 bases clipped from V and 2 bases from J, the junction kept 8 bases outside the gene matches. The CDR3 extends over 14 amino acids. The CDR3 sequence: CATTGGSPYNEQFF. In nucleotides, the CDR3 is TGTGCCACCACGGGCGGGAGCCCCTACAATGAGCAGTTCTTC.

This sequence joins TRBV25-1 and TRBJ2-7; possible D gene TRBD2, 6 bases. Per germline, CDR1 MGHDK and CDR2 SYGVNS. Trimming shortened V by 8 bases and J by 5 bases, and 10 bases separated the two germline ends. The CDR3 totals 11 residues. The CDR3 protein is CASGSGDEQYF. CDR3 bases: TGTGCCAGCGGCTCGGGGGACGAGCAGTACTTC.